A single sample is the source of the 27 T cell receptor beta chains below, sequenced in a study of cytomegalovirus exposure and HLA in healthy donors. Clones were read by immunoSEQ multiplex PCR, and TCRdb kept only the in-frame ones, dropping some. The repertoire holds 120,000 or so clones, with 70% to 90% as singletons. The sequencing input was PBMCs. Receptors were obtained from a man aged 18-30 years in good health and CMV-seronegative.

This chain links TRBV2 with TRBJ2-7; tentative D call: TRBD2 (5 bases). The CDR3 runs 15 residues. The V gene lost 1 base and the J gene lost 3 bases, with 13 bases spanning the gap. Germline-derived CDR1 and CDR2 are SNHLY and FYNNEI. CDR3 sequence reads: CASSEVERDHYEQYF. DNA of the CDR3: TGTGCCAGCAGTGAAGTCGAGAGGGATCACTACGAGCAGTACTTC.

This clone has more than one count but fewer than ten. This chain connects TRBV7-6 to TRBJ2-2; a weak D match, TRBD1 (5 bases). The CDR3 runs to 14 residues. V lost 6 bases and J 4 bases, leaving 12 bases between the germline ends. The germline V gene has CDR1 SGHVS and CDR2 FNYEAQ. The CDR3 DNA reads TGTGCCAGCAGGGCGAAGGGGTCCACCGGGGAGCTGTTTTTT. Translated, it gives CASRAKGSTGELFF. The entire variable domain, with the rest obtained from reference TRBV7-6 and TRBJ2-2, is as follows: GAGVSQSPRYKVTKRGQDVALRCDPISGHVSLYWYRQALGQGPEFLTYFNYEAQQDKSGLPNDRFSAERPEGSISTLTIQRTEQRDSAMYRCASRAKGSTGELFFGEGSRLTVL.

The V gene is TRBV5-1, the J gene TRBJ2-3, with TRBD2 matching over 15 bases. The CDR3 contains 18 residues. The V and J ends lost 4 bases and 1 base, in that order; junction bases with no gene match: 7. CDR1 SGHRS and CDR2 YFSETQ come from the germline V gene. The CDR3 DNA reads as TGCGCCAGCAGCCGGACTAGCGGGGGGGCCACCCGCACAGATACGCAGTATTTT. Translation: CASSRTSGGATRTDTQYF.

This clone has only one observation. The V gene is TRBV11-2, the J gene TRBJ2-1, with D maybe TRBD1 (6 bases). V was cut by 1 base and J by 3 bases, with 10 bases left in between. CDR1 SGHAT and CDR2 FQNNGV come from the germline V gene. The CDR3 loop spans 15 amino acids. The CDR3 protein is CASSLGGPIYNEQFF. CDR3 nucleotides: TGTGCCAGCAGCTTAGGGGGGCCAATCTACAATGAGCAGTTCTTC.

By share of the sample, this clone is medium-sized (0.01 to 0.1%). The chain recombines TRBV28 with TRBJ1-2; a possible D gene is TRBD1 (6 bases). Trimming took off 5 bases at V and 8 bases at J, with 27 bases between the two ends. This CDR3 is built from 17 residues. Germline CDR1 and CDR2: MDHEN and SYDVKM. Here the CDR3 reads CASSARGVGGPREGYTF. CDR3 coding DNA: TGTGCCAGCAGTGCTCGAGGCGTTGGGGGCCCCCGTGAAGGCTACACCTTC.

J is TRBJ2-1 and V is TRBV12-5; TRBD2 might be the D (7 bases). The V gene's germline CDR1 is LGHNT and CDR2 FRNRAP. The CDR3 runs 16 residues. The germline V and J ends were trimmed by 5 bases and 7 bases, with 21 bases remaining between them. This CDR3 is CASGRGEGRLGNEQFF. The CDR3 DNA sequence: TGTGCTAGTGGTAGGGGGGAGGGCCGTCTCGGGAATGAGCAGTTCTTC. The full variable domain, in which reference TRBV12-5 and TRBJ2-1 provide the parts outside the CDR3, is DARVTQTPRHKVTEMGQEVTMRCQPILGHNTVFWYRQTMMQGLELLAYFRNRAPLDDSGMPKDRFSAEMPDATLATLKIQPSEPRDSAVYFCASGRGEGRLGNEQFFGPGTRLTVL.

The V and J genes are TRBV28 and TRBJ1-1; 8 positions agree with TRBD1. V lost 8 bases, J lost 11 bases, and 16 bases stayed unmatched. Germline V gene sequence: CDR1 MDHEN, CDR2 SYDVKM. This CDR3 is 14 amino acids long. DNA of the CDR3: TGTGCCAGCTGGTTACAGGGGGGGTCTGGTTCGGCTTTCTTT. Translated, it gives CASWLQGGSGSAFF.

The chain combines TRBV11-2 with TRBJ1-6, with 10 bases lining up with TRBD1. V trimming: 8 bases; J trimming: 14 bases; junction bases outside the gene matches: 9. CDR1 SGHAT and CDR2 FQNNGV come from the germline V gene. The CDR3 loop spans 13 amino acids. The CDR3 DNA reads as TGTGCCAGCGGCCGGGACAGGGGCTCGGCCCTCCACTTT. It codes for CASGRDRGSALHF.

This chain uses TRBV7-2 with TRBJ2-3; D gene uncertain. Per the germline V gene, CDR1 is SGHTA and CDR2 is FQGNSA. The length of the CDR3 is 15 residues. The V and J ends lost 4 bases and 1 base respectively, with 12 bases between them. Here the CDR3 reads CASSSSRSGTDTQYF. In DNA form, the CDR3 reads TGTGCCAGCAGCTCCTCAAGGAGCGGCACAGATACGCAGTATTTT.

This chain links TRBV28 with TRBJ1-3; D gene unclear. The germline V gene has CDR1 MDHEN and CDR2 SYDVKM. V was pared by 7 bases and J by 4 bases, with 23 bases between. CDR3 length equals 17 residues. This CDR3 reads CASTPHRRVVIGNTIYF. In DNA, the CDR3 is TGTGCCAGCACTCCACACCGACGGGTAGTAATAGGAAACACCATATATTTT.

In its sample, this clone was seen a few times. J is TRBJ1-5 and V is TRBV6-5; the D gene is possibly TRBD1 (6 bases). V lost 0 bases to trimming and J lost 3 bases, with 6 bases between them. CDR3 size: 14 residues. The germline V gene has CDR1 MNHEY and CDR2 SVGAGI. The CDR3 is CASSYSGHNQPQHF. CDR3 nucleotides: TGTGCCAGCAGTTACTCGGGACACAATCAGCCCCAGCATTTT.

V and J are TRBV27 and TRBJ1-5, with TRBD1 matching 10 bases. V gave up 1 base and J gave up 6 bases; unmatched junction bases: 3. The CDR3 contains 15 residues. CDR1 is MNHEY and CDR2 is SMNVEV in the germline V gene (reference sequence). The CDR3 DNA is TGTGCCAGCAGTTTATGGGGGACAGGGGCTCAGCCCCAGCATTTT. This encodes CASSLWGTGAQPQHF.

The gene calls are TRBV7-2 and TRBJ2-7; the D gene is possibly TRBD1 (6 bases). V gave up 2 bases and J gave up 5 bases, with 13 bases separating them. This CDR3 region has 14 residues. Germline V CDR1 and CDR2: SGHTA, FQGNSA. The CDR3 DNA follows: TGTGCCAGCAGCTTAAACAGGGTTCGGAACGAGCAGTACTTC. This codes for CASSLNRVRNEQYF.

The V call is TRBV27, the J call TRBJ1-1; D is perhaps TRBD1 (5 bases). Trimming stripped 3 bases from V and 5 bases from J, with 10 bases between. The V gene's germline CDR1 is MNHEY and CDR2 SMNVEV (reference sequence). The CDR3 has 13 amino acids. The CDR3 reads CASSFQGRTEAFF. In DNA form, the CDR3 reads TGTGCCAGCAGTTTTCAGGGTCGTACTGAAGCTTTCTTT.

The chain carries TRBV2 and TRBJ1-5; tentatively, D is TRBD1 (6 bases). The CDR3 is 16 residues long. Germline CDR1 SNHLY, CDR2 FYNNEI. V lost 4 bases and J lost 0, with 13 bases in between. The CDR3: CASSVGRGYSNQPQHF. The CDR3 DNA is TGTGCCAGCAGTGTGGGCAGGGGCTATAGCAATCAGCCCCAGCATTTT.

CDR3 region: CASSQTSSGYNEQFF. DNA of the CDR3: TGTGCCAGCAGCCAAACCTCTAGCGGATACAATGAGCAGTTCTTC. The chain carries TRBV14 and TRBJ2-1; 7 bases agree with TRBD2. The CDR3 spans 15 residues. The V gene's germline CDR1 is SGHDN and CDR2 FVKESK. Losses at the gene ends were 2 bases for V and 4 bases for J; bases not matched to a gene: 5.

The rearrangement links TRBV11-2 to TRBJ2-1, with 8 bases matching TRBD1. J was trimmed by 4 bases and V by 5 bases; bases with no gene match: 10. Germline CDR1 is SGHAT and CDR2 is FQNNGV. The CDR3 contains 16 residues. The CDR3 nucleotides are TGTGCCAGCAGCAACCGAGGACAGGGATCGTACAATGAGCAGTTCTTC. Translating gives CASSNRGQGSYNEQFF.

The CDR3 DNA reads TGTGCCAGCAGCGCCCGGAACTGGACAAACCCAGGAAACACCATATATTTT. Translated: CASSARNWTNPGNTIYF. The chain is built from TRBV11-2 and TRBJ1-3, with TRBD1 as a possible D gene (5 bases). Germline V gene lookup returns CDR1 SGHAT and CDR2 FQNNGV. Between the trimmed V and J ends, which lost 5 bases and 4 bases, there was a span of 21 bases. The CDR3 runs to 17 residues.

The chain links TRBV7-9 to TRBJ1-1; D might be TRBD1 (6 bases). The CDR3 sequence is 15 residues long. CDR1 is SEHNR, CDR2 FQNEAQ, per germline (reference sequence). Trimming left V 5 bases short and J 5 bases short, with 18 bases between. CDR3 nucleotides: TGTGCCAGCAGCCCGACCACGGGGGGCAAAACTGAAGCTTTCTTT. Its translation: CASSPTTGGKTEAFF. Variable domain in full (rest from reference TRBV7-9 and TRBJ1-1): DTGVSQNPRHKITKRGQNVTFRCDPISEHNRLYWYRQTLGQGPEFLTYFQNEAQLEKSRLLSDRFSAERPKGSFSTLEIQRTEQGDSAMYLCASSPTTGGKTEAFFGQGTRLTVV.

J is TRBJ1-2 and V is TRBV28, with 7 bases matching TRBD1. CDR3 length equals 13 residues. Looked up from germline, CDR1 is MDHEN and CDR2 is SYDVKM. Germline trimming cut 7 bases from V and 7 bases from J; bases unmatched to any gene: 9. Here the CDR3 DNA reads TGTGCCAGCAAGGTCGACAGGGTCGGTGGCTACACCTTC. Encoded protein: CASKVDRVGGYTF.

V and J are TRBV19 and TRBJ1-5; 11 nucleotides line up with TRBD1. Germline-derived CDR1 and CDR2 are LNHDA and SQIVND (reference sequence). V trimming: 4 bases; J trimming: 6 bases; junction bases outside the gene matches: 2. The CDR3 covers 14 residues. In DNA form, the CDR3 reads TGTGCCAGTAGTAGGGACAGGGGGAGTCAGCCCCAGCATTTT. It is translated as CASSRDRGSQPQHF.

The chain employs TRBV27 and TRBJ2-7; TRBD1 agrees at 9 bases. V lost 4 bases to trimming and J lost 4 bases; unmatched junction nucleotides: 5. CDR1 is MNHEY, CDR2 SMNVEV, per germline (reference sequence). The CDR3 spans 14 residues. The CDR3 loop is CASSSGTGFYEQYF. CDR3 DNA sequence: TGTGCCAGCAGTTCCGGGACAGGGTTTTACGAGCAGTACTTC.

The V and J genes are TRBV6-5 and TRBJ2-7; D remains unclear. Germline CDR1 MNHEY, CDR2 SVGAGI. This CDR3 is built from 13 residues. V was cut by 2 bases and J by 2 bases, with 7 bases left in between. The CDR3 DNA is TGTGCCAGCAGTTACGAAAGCGCCTACGAGCAGTACTTC. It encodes CASSYESAYEQYF.

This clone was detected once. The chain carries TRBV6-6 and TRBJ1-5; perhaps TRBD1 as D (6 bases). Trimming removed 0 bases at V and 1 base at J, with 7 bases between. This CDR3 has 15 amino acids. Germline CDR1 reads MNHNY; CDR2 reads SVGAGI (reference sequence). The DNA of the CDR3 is TGTGCCAGCAGTTACTCGGACAGAAGCAATCAGCCCCAGCATTTT. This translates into CASSYSDRSNQPQHF.

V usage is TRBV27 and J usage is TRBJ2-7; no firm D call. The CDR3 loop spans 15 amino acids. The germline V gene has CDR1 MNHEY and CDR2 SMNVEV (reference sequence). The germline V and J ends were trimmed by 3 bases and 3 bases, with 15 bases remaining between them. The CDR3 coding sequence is TGTGCCAGCAGTTTTTCGCTGATAACTCACTACGAGCAGTACTTC. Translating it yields CASSFSLITHYEQYF.

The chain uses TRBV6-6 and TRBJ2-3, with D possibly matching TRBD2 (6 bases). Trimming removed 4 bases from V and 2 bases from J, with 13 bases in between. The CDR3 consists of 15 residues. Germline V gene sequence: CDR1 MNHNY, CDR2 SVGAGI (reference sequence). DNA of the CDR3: TGTGCCAGCAGTTTTGCCAGGACTAACACAGATACGCAGTATTTT. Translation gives CASSFARTNTDTQYF.

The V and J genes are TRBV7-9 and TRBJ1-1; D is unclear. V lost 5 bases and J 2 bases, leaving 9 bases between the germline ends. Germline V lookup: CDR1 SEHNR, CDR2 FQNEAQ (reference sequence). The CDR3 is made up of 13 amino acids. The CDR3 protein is CASSLLTNTEAFF. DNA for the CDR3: TGTGCCAGCAGCCTTCTGACAAACACTGAAGCTTTCTTT.